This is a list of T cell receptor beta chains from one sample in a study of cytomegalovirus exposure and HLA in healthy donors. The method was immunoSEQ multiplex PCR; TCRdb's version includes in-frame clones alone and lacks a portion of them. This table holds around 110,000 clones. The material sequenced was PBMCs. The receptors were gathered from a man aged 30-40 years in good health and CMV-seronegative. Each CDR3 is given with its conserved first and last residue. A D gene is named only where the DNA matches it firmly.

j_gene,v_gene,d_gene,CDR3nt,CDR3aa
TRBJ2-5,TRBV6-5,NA,TGTGCCAGCAGTCTCGACGGGGAAGAGACCCAGTACTTC,CASSLDGEETQYF
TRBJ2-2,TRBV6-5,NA,TGTGCCAGCAGTTATATACAGGGCTACACCGGGGAGCTGTTTTTT,CASSYIQGYTGELFF
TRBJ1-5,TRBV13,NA,TGTGCCAGCAGCTCCGGGGGGGGTCATCAGCCCCAGCATTTT,CASSSGGGHQPQHF
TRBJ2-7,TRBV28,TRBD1,TGTGCCAGCAGTTTACAGGGGGCGCAGGAGTACGAGCAGTACTTC,CASSLQGAQEYEQYF
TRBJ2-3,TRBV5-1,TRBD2,TGCGCCAGCAGCCCCCAGCGGGGGGGCGAAGATACGCAGTATTTT,CASSPQRGGEDTQYF
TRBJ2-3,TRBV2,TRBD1,TGTGCCAGCAGTGACCTGACAGGGGCGGTAGATACGCAGTATTTT,CASSDLTGAVDTQYF
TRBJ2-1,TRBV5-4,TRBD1,TGTGCCAGCAGCTTGGTAGCAGGGGGCTCCTACAATGAGCAGTTCTTC,CASSLVAGGSYNEQFF
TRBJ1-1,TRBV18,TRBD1,TGTGCCAGCTCACTTGGGACAGGGAGCACTGAAGCTTTCTTT,CASSLGTGSTEAFF
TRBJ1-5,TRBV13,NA,TGTGCCAGCAGTAAACATAGCAATCAGCCCCAGCATTTT,CASSKHSNQPQHF
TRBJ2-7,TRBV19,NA,TGTGCCAGTACCCGACTGATCTACGAGCAGTACTTC,CASTRLIYEQYF
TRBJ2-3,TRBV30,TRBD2,TGTGCCTGGAAGGCTGGCGGGGGGTGGACAGATACGCAGTATTTT,CAWKAGGGWTDTQYF
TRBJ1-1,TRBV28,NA,TGTGCCAGCAGTTTATTTACCAGTGAAGCTTTCTTT,CASSLFTSEAFF
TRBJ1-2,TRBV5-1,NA,TGCGCCAGCAGCTTGTTTGATGGGAGTAACTATGGCTACACCTTC,CASSLFDGSNYGYTF
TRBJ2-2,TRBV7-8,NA,TGTGCCAGCAGCTTAAGACCCGACACCGGCACCGGGGAGCTGTTTTTT,CASSLRPDTGTGELFF
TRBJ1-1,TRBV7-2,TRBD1,TGTGCCAGCAGCTACCAAGACAGGGGAACTGAAGCTTTCTTT,CASSYQDRGTEAFF
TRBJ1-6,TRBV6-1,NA,TGTGCCAGCAGTTATCGGGAGGATTCACCCCTCCACTTT,CASSYREDSPLHF
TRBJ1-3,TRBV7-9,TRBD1,TGTGCCGGGGGACAGGTCTCTGGAAACACCATATATTTT,CAGGQVSGNTIYF
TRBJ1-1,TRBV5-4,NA,TGTGCCAGCAGCAGGCTACAGGAAGCTTTCTTT,CASSRLQEAFF
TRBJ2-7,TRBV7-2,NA,TGTGCCAGCAGCTTAGGACAGAGAGTCTACGAGCAGTACTTC,CASSLGQRVYEQYF
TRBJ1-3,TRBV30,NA,TGTGCCTGGAGTGTACGGGCAGGGGCTGGAAACACCATATATTTT,CAWSVRAGAGNTIYF
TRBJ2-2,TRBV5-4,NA,TGTGCCAGCAGCTTGGCCACGATCACGGGCACCGGGGAGCTGTTTTTT,CASSLATITGTGELFF
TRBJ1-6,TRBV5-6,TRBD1,TGTGCCAGCAGCTCGGGACAGGGGGCTTCTCCCCTCCACTTT,CASSSGQGASPLHF
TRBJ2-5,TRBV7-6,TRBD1,TGTGCCAGCACCTCGGGACAGGGTAACGTAGTCGTAGGAGAGACCCAGTACTTC,CASTSGQGNVVVGETQYF
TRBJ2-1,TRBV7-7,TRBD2,TGTGCCAGCAGCCTACAACTAGCGGGGGGGCCCAATGAGCAGTTCTTC,CASSLQLAGGPNEQFF
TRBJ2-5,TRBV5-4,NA,TGTGCCAGCAGCTTCGGGCAGGGCCGAGAGACCCAGTACTTC,CASSFGQGRETQYF
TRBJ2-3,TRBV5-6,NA,TGTGCCACCACAGAATTAGGGGCCACAGATACGCAGTATTTT,CATTELGATDTQYF
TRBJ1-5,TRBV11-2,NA,TGTGCCAGCAGCTCGGGTCCTTCCAGACAGCCCCAGCATTTT,CASSSGPSRQPQHF
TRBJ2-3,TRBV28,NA,TGTGCCAGCAGTAGGTCGGAAGGGGCAGATACGCAGTATTTT,CASSRSEGADTQYF
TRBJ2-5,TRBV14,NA,TGTGCCAGCAGCCAAGGTTGGCTAGCACAAGAGACCCAGTACTTC,CASSQGWLAQETQYF
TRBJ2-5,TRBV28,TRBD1,TGTGCCAGCAGTTTGGGACAGAAAGAGACCCAGTACTTC,CASSLGQKETQYF
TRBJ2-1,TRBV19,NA,TGTGCCAGTAGTATAGGGGCCGCGTCCTCGGCCTCAAATGAGCAGTTCTTC,CASSIGAASSASNEQFF
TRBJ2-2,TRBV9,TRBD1,TGTGCCAGCAGCGGCCGGGACAGGGTAAAATCCGGGGAGCTGTTTTTT,CASSGRDRVKSGELFF
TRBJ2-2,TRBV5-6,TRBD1,TGTGCCAGCAGCTTGGGACAGGGCCTCGACACCGGGGAGCTGTTTTTT,CASSLGQGLDTGELFF
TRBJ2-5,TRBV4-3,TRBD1,TGCGCCAGCAGCCAAGGGACAGGGGGCGGCCAAGAGACCCAGTACTTC,CASSQGTGGGQETQYF
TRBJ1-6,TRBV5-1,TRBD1,TGCGCCAGCAGCATGGGACAGGGCGCCAAAAATTCACCCCTCCACTTT,CASSMGQGAKNSPLHF
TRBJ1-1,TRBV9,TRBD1,TGTGCCAGCAGCGTCGGACAGGGTGACACTGAAGCTTTCTTT,CASSVGQGDTEAFF
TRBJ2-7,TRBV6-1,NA,TGTGCCAGCAGTGAAGCGCCCGGGGGAGGAGGCTACGAGCAGTACTTC,CASSEAPGGGGYEQYF
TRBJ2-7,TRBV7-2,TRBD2,TGTGCCAGCAGCTCGGGGACTAGCGGGGGGAGGGAGCAGTACTTC,CASSSGTSGGREQYF
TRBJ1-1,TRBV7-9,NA,TGTGCCAGCAGCGCCATGGGGGGGACTGAAGCTTTCTTT,CASSAMGGTEAFF
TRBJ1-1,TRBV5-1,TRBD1,TGCGCCAGCAGCTTTTCGACAGGGGGAGGAACTGAAGCTTTCTTT,CASSFSTGGGTEAFF
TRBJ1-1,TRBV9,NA,TGTGCCAGCAGCGCCAGGCAGGGTGAAGCTTTCTTT,CASSARQGEAFF
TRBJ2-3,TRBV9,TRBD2,TGTGCCAGCAGCGTAGTAAGCGGGGGCACAGATACGCAGTATTTT,CASSVVSGGTDTQYF
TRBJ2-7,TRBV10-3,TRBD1,TGTGCCATCAGGGGGACAGGGGAGGGTTCCGAGCAGTACTTC,CAIRGTGEGSEQYF
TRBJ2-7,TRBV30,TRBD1,TGTGCCTTCCTTAGGGGACAGGGGGTAGAGCAGTACTTC,CAFLRGQGVEQYF
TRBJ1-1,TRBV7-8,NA,TGTGCCAGCAGACCTCAGGGGTGGACTGAAGCTTTCTTT,CASRPQGWTEAFF
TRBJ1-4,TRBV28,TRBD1,TGTGCCAGCAGTCTACAGGGGGATAATGAAAAACTGTTTTTT,CASSLQGDNEKLFF